This T cell receptor beta chain derives from a study of T-cell reconstitution after alpha-beta-depleted transplantation in children. Unique molecular identifiers were built into the TCRbeta library. TCRdb used MiXCR to reprocess the PCR reads, holding one entry per CDR3 protein. The sample has roughly 500,000 distinct CDR3 sequences, 12% seen once. Many counts were recorded for this clonotype. Per germline, CDR1 SQVTM and CDR2 ANQGSEA. The CDR3 runs to 12 residues. V was shortened by 3 bases and J by 6 bases, with 11 bases between the two germline ends. The chain joins TRBV29-1 to TRBJ1-2, with unresolved D. This TCR came from a human donor who donated a stem cell graft to a child with combined immunodeficiency. The specimen was PBMCs from the stem cell graft donor, collected from the stem cell graft. This CDR3 reads CSVEKAEDGYTF. DNA for the CDR3: TGCAGCGTTGAGAAGGCGGAAGATGGCTACACCTTC.